Below, 14 T cell receptor beta chains from the same sample are listed, as sequenced in a study of cytomegalovirus exposure and HLA in healthy donors. Vbeta (60) and Jbeta (13) primers were used in the PCR. The protocol was immunoSEQ multiplex PCR, while the TCRdb copy is restricted to in-frame clones and leaves out a portion. The sample yields roughly 100,000 clones, under 80% seen once. The sequenced sample was PBMCs. The origin of the receptors is a woman aged 40 to 55 in good health and CMV-seropositive.

J is TRBJ2-7 and V is TRBV29-1; 7 bases match TRBD1. This CDR3 contains 14 residues. V lost 0 bases, J lost 6 bases, and 8 bases stayed unmatched. The germline V gene encodes CDR1 SQVTM and CDR2 ANQGSEA. In DNA form, the CDR3 reads TGCAGCGTTGAAGATATAGGGGGCCGTCGCGAGCAGTACTTC. Amino acids: CSVEDIGGRREQYF.

The rearrangement uses TRBV6-1 and TRBJ1-4, with TRBD1 matching 7 bases. After removal of 2 bases from V and 8 bases from J, the junction contained 5 bases not matched to a gene. Germline V gene data show CDR1 as MNHNS and CDR2 as SASEGT. This CDR3 region has 14 residues. The CDR3: CASSEMTGYEKLFF. CDR3 coding DNA: TGTGCCAGCAGTGAAATGACAGGGTACGAAAAACTGTTTTTT.

This clone is a singleton in its sample. The rearrangement uses TRBV11-2 and TRBJ1-1; 8 nucleotides line up with TRBD1. The trim removed 1 base at V and 7 bases at J, leaving 2 bases unmatched. The CDR3 runs 13 residues. The V gene's germline CDR1 is SGHAT and CDR2 FQNNGV. The CDR3 DNA is TGTGCCAGCAGCTTAGGGACAGGGATTGAAGCTTTCTTT. Its protein product is CASSLGTGIEAFF.

A remark on this clone: This specimen includes other DNA sequences encoding the same CDR3. V usage is TRBV4-1 and J usage is TRBJ2-7; a possible D gene is TRBD1 (6 bases). V was clipped by 1 base and J by 1 base, with 8 bases between them. CDR1 is MGHRA and CDR2 is YSYEKL in the germline V gene. This CDR3 contains 14 residues. The CDR3 sequence: CASSQGQVSYEQYF. The CDR3 DNA is TGCGCCAGCAGCCAAGGACAGGTTTCCTACGAGCAGTACTTC.

The chain recombines TRBV28 with TRBJ1-1; 7 positions agree with TRBD1. In germline, CDR1 is MDHEN, CDR2 SYDVKM. The length of the CDR3 is 15 residues. V trimming: 5 bases; J trimming: 1 base; junction bases outside the gene matches: 7. CDR3 coding DNA: TGTGCCAGCAGTACCCGGACAGGATCGAACACTGAAGCTTTCTTT. Residues: CASSTRTGSNTEAFF.

V usage is TRBV5-1 and J usage is TRBJ1-3, with 7 nucleotides matching TRBD1. From germline, CDR1 is SGHRS and CDR2 YFSETQ. CDR3 length equals 19 residues. Unmatched junction bases numbered 20, after V lost 4 bases and J lost 4 bases. CDR3 sequence reads: CASSRPNFEGGASGNTIYF. The CDR3 bases are TGCGCCAGCAGCCGCCCCAACTTCGAAGGGGGCGCGTCAGGAAACACCATATATTTT.

V usage is TRBV19 and J usage is TRBJ1-1; TRBD1 might be the D (6 bases). V was shortened by 1 base and J by 4 bases, with 10 bases between the two germline ends. There are 14 residues in the CDR3. Germline CDR1 and CDR2: LNHDA and SQIVND (reference sequence). CDR3 protein: CASSIAGGGTEAFF. The DNA of the CDR3 is TGTGCCAGTAGTATAGCGGGGGGCGGCACTGAAGCTTTCTTT.

The rearrangement links TRBV13 to TRBJ1-2; 7 bases are shared with TRBD1. Per germline, CDR1 PRHDT and CDR2 FYEKMQ (reference sequence). CDR3 length equals 13 residues. The trim removed 5 bases at V and 7 bases at J, leaving 7 bases unmatched. The DNA for the CDR3 is TGTGCCAGCAGCAATACAGGGGCGGGTGGCTACACCTTC. Translation: CASSNTGAGGYTF.

The CDR3 region has the DNA TGTGCCATCAGTGAGGGCAGGGGGAACACCGGGGAGCTGTTTTTT. Translation: CAISEGRGNTGELFF. The chain links TRBV10-3 to TRBJ2-2; a weak D match, TRBD1 (6 bases). In germline, CDR1 is ENHRY, CDR2 SYGVKD. The CDR3 sequence is 15 residues long. V lost 2 bases, J lost 1 base, and 8 bases lay in between.

This clone appeared a few times. V and J are TRBV19 and TRBJ2-3, with D tentatively TRBD1 (7 bases). Germline CDR1 reads LNHDA; CDR2 reads SQIVND (reference sequence). V was shortened by 7 bases and J by 3 bases, with 14 bases between the two germline ends. The CDR3 has 14 residues. The DNA of the CDR3 is TGTGCCAGTAAGCGGAGGGGGCTTACAGATACGCAGTATTTT. It encodes CASKRRGLTDTQYF.

The chain employs TRBV19 and TRBJ2-3; a possible D gene is TRBD1 (6 bases). V shed 5 bases and J shed 4 bases, with 13 bases lying between them. This CDR3 has 14 residues. CDR1 is LNHDA, CDR2 SQIVND, per germline (reference sequence). CDR3: CASSLGQGSDTQYF. The DNA for the CDR3 is TGTGCCAGTAGTCTTGGGCAGGGGTCAGATACGCAGTATTTT.

The rearrangement uses TRBV21-1 and TRBJ2-7; the table's D call, TRBD1, has no DNA check behind it. TRBV21-1 corresponds to a pseudogene. The CDR3 extends over 15 amino acids. This chain's CDR3 is CASRRQGALLYEQYF. CDR3 nucleotide sequence: TGTGCCAGCAGAAGACAGGGGGCTCTCCTCTACGAGCAGTACTTC.

The V call is TRBV28, the J call TRBJ1-4, with D tentatively TRBD1 (6 bases). Trimming stripped 6 bases from V and 3 bases from J, with 17 bases between. Germline V gene sequence: CDR1 MDHEN, CDR2 SYDVKM. The CDR3 contains 16 residues. Here the CDR3 DNA reads TGTGCCAGCAGCCTAGGCGGGGGGGCCGCTAATGAAAAACTGTTTTTT. This encodes CASSLGGGAANEKLFF.

The V gene is TRBV4-1, the J gene TRBJ2-3, with 12 nucleotides matching TRBD2. This CDR3 has 18 amino acids. Germline CDR1 and CDR2: MGHRA and YSYEKL. V shed 1 base, J shed 3 bases, and the junction held 8 bases outside the gene matches. DNA of the CDR3: TGCGCCAGCAGCCAAGTTTTAGGACTAGCGGGGATAACAGATACGCAGTATTTT. Amino acids: CASSQVLGLAGITDTQYF.